The 8 T cell receptor beta chains below come from one sample, sequenced in a study of hypomethylating agent response in myelodysplastic syndrome. Clones were read by immunoSEQ multiplex PCR, and TCRdb kept only the in-frame ones, dropping some. The sample shows more than 3,000 clones, about 90% of them seen only once. The sample consisted of bone marrow, taken before or after starting hypomethylating agent treatment for myelodysplastic syndrome (not recorded which). These receptors were obtained from a human donor with myelodysplastic syndrome.

V and J are TRBV7-2 and TRBJ2-2; D remains unclear. The CDR3 sequence is 11 residues long. The V gene lost 2 bases and the J gene lost 10 bases, with 5 bases spanning the gap. The germline gives CDR1 SGHTA, CDR2 FQGNSA. CDR3 nucleotides: TGTGCCAGCAGCTTATATCCGGAGCTGTTTTTT. It specifies CASSLYPELFF. Variable domain in full (rest from reference TRBV7-2 and TRBJ2-2): GAGVSQSPSNKVTEKGKDVELRCDPISGHTALYWYRQSLGQGLEFLIYFQGNSAPDKSGLPSDRFSAERTGGSVSTLTIQRTQQEDSAVYLCASSLYPELFFGEGSRLTVL.

The V and J genes are TRBV7-2 and TRBJ1-5; D gene unclear. CDR3 length: 13 amino acids. Trimming removed 0 bases at V and 5 bases at J, with 5 bases between. Germline loops: CDR1 SGHTA, CDR2 FQGNSA. The CDR3 DNA follows: TGTGCCAGCAGCTTAGCAGGTGATCAGCCCCAGCATTTT. It specifies CASSLAGDQPQHF.

The chain uses TRBV18 and TRBJ2-1; 13 bases fit TRBD2. Looked up from germline, CDR1 is KGHSH and CDR2 is LQKENI. The CDR3 spans 16 residues. V dropped 2 bases and J dropped 2; count of bases not matched to a gene: 0. The chain's CDR3 is CASSPTSGGAYNEQFF. CDR3 coding DNA: TGTGCCAGCTCACCAACTAGCGGGGGGGCCTACAATGAGCAGTTCTTC.

This chain joins TRBV4-2 and TRBJ2-6; 10 bases map to TRBD2. This CDR3 comprises 16 residues. The V gene's germline CDR1 is LGHNA and CDR2 YNFKEQ. V lost 2 bases, J lost 2 bases, and 0 bases stayed unmatched. The CDR3 DNA follows: TGTGCCAGCAGCCAAAGCGGGGGGGCTGGGGCCAACGTCCTGACTTTC. Protein: CASSQSGGAGANVLTF.

The chain links TRBV9 to TRBJ2-1, with 12 bases aligning to TRBD1. The CDR3 covers 16 residues. Looked up from germline, CDR1 is SGDLS and CDR2 is YYNGEE. V lost 4 bases and J lost 6; bases outside the gene matches: 8. This chain's CDR3 is CASSPGTGGMSNEQFF. CDR3 in DNA: TGTGCCAGCAGCCCGGGGACAGGGGGCATGAGCAATGAGCAGTTCTTC.

The chain has TRBV28 and TRBJ2-4, with D perhaps given as TRBD1 or TRBD2 (6 bases each). Germline lookup yields CDR1 MDHEN and CDR2 SYDVKM. CDR3 length: 17 residues. Deletions cut 4 bases from V and 5 bases from J, with 21 bases between. Here the CDR3 reads CASSSEVGGGGENIQYF. The CDR3 DNA follows: TGTGCCAGCAGTTCCGAGGTGGGGGGCGGAGGTGAAAACATTCAGTACTTC.

By sample share, this clone is large. The chain is built from TRBV5-3 and TRBJ1-1; the D gene is possibly TRBD1 (6 bases). TRBV5-3 is reported as an ORF; its role is uncertain. This CDR3 is 13 amino acids long. Trimming removed 4 bases at V and 6 bases at J, with 13 bases between. The CDR3: CARSARGAAEAFF. The CDR3, as DNA: TGTGCCAGAAGCGCCAGGGGAGCGGCTGAAGCTTTCTTT.

V and J are TRBV18 and TRBJ1-3, with TRBD1 as a possible D gene (6 bases). This CDR3 comprises 17 residues. V was trimmed by 3 bases and J by 4 bases, leaving 19 bases between them. Germline assignment: CDR1 KGHSH and CDR2 LQKENI. CDR3 nucleotide sequence: TGTGCCAGCTCACCCATTCTAGGACAGTCTTCCGGAAACACCATATATTTT. Amino acid sequence: CASSPILGQSSGNTIYF.